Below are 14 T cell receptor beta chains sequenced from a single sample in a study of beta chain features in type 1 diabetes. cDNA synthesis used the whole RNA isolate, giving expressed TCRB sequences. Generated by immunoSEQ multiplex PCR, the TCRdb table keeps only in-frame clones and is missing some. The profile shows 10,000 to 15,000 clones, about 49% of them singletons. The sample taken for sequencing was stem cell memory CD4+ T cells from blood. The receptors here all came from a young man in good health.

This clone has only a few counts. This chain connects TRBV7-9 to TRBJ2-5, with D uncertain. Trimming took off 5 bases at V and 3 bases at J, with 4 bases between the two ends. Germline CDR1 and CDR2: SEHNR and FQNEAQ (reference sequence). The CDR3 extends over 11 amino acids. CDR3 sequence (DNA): TGTGCCAGCAGCCCCAAAGAGACCCAGTACTTC. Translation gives CASSPKETQYF.

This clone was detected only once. CDR3 loop: CASSGQGHYEQYF. DNA of the CDR3: TGTGCCAGCAGTGGACAGGGGCACTACGAGCAGTACTTC. The chain joins TRBV6-6 to TRBJ2-7; 9 bases agree with TRBD1. The CDR3 sequence is 13 residues long. Germline CDR1 and CDR2: MNHNY and SVGAGI (reference sequence). With V trimmed by 5 bases and J by 3 bases, 2 bases remained unmatched.

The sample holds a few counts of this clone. The CDR3 region is CASSQTWTSVSYNEQFF. In DNA form, the CDR3 reads TGTGCCAGCAGCCAAACGTGGACTAGCGTCTCCTACAATGAGCAGTTCTTC. V gene TRBV11-1 combines with J gene TRBJ2-1; 9 bases agree with TRBD2. The CDR3 is made up of 17 amino acids. With V trimmed by 5 bases and J by 0 bases, 8 bases remained unmatched. From germline, CDR1 is SGHAT and CDR2 FQDESV (reference sequence).

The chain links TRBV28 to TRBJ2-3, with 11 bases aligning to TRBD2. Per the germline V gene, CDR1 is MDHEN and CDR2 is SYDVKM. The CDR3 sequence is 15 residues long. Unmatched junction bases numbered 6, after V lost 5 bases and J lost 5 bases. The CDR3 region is CASSVTSGAGDTQYF. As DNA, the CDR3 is TGTGCCAGCAGTGTGACTAGCGGGGCTGGAGATACGCAGTATTTT. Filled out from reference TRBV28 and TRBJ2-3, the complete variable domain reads DVKVTQSSRYLVKRTGEKVFLECVQDMDHENMFWYRQDPGLGLRLIYFSYDVKMKEKGDIPEGYSVSREKKERFSLILESASTNQTSMYLCASSVTSGAGDTQYFGPGTRLTVL.

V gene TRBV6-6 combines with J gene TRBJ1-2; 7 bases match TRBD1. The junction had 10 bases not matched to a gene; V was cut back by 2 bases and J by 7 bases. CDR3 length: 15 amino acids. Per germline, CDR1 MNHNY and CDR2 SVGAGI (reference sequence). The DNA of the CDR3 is TGTGCCAGCAGTTACGAGTCAGGGGGTAGGGGTGGCTACACCTTC. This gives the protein CASSYESGGRGGYTF.

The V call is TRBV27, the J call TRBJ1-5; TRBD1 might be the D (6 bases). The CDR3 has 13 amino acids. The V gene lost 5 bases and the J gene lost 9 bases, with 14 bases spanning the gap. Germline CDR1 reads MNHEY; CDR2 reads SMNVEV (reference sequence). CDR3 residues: CASSPQGRRPQHF. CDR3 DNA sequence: TGTGCCAGCAGTCCGCAGGGGCGTCGGCCCCAGCATTTT.

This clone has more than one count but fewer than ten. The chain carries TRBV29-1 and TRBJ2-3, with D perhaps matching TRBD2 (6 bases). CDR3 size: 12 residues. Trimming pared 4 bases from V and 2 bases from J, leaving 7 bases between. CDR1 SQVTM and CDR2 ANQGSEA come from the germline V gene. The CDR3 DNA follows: TGCAGCGTTGGGGAGGTCACAGATACGCAGTATTTT. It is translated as CSVGEVTDTQYF.

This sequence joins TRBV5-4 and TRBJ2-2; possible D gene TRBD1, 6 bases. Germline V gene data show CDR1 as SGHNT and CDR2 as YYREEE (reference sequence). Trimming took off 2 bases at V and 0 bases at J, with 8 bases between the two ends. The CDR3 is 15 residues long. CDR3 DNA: TGTGCCAGCAGCTTCAACAGGGCGAACACCGGGGAGCTGTTTTTT. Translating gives CASSFNRANTGELFF.

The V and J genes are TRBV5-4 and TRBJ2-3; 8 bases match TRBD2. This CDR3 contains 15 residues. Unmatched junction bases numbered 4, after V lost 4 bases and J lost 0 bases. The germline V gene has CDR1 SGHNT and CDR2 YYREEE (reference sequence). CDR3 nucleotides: TGTGCCAGCAGCGGGACTAGTCAGAGCACAGATACGCAGTATTTT. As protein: CASSGTSQSTDTQYF.

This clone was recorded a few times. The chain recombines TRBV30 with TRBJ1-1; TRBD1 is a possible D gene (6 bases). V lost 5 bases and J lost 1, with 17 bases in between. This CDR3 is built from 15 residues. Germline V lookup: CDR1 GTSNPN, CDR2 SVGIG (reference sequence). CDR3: CAWGLSGTQNTEAFF. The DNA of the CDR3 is TGTGCCTGGGGACTGTCCGGGACACAGAACACTGAAGCTTTCTTT.

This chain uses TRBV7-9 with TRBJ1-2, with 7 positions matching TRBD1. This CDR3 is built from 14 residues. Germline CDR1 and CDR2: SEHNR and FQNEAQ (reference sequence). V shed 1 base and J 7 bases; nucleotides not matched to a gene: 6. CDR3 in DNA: TGTGCCAGCAGCTTAGACGGGACAGTGGGTGGCTACACCTTC. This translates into CASSLDGTVGGYTF.

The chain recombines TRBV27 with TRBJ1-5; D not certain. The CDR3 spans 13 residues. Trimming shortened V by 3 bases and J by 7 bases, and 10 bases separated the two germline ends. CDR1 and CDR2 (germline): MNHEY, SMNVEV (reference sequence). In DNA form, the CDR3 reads TGTGCCAGCAGTTTTGGGGAGGGCCAGCCCCAGCATTTT. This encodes CASSFGEGQPQHF.

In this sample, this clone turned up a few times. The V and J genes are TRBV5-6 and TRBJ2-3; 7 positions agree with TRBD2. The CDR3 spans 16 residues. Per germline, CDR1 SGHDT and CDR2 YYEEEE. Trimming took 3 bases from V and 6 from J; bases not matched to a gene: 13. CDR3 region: CASSSGLLVGADTQYF. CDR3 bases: TGTGCCAGCAGCTCGGGACTACTGGTGGGAGCTGATACGCAGTATTTT.

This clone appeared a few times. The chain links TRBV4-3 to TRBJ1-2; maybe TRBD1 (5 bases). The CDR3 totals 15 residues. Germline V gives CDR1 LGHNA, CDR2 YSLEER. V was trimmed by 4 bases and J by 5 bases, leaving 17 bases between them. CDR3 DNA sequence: TGCGCCAGCAGCCCAGGGCCCCGGGACTTTTATGGCTACACCTTC. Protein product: CASSPGPRDFYGYTF.